This entry features one TCR beta chain sequence. Unrecorded immune exposures were likely, despite nominal health at sampling. In germline, CDR1 is SGHTA, CDR2 FQGNSA. This CDR3 region has 15 residues. Trimming took off 5 bases at V and 4 bases at J, with 15 bases between the two ends. The sample originates from a study of cytomegalovirus exposure and HLA in healthy donors. The PCR employed 60 Vbeta primers together with 13 Jbeta primers. Produced via immunoSEQ multiplex PCR; TCRdb's table is partial and in-frame only. The profile shows hundreds of thousands of clones, 82% of them singletons. Source material: PBMCs. The sequence derives from a woman between 40 and 50 years old in good health and CMV-seronegative. The chain joins TRBV7-2 to TRBJ2-1; the D gene is possibly TRBD1 (6 bases). CDR3 nucleotide sequence: TGTGCCAGCAGCCCCCCCGGACAGAATTACAATGAGCAGTTCTTC. Its translation: CASSPPGQNYNEQFF.